This TCR beta chain was found in a study of T-cell memory formation after mild COVID-19. At the level of the study: TCR clusters were mostly donor specific. Whole-study findings and limits: CD4+ bias marked clones expanding day 15 to 37, unlike balanced contracting clones.

This clonotype was counted a few times. As yet, its antigen is unknown. The CDR3 is made up of 19 amino acids. The ends lost 0 bases at V and 6 bases at J; junction bases unmatched: 14. The germline V gene encodes CDR1 LGHNA and CDR2 YNFKEQ. TCRdb reprocessed the 5' RACE reads with MiXCR, giving one entry per CDR3 protein. The repertoire holds 250,000 or so distinct CDR3 sequences, with about 20% as singletons. The rearrangement links TRBV4-2 to TRBJ1-6, with TRBD1 matching over 7 bases. The source is a man in his late teens or twenties who had mild COVID-19 (a few samples of this study predate the infection). Cell type and time point are not known. The material sequenced was PBMCs or a T cell subset sorted from them (not recorded which). The CDR3 sequence is CASSQEMTGNFRSNSPLHF. In DNA form, the CDR3 reads TGTGCCAGCAGCCAAGAAATGACAGGGAATTTCCGCTCTAATTCACCCCTCCACTTT.